This TCR beta chain was retrieved from a study of cytomegalovirus exposure and HLA in healthy donors. Study results and caveats: Later analysis indicated greater clonal expansion among HLA-associated TCR beta chains than among equally common other chains. Most TCR sequences proved rare, with some public TCRs found in many donors. Being productive about 90% or about 30% of the time was typical of most TCR beta V segments in an earlier analysis.

Notes on this clone: What it recognizes is unknown.

The PCR was carried out with 60 Vbeta primers and 13 Jbeta primers. The method was immunoSEQ multiplex PCR; TCRdb's version includes in-frame clones alone and lacks a portion of them. This table holds about 97,000 clones, about 81% found once. The sample was PBMCs. The TCR originated in a man aged 45-65 years in good health and CMV-seronegative.

The DNA for the CDR3 is TGTGCCAGCAGCCCTTGGGGACTAGCTGCCAATGAGCAGTTCTTC. Translated, it gives CASSPWGLAANEQFF. The chain has TRBV14 and TRBJ2-1, with 9 positions matching TRBD2. CDR1 and CDR2 (germline): SGHDN, FVKESK. There are 15 residues in the CDR3. The trim removed 4 bases at V and 6 bases at J, leaving 7 bases unmatched.